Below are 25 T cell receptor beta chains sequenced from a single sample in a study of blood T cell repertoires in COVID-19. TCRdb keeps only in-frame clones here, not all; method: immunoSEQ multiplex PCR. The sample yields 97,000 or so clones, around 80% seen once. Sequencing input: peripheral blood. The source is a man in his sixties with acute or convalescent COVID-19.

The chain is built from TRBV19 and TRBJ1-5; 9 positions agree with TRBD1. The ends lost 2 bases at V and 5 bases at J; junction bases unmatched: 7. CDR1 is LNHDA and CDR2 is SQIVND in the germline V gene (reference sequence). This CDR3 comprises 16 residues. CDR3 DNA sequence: TGTGCCAGTAGTATATCGACAGGGGGAGAGGATCAGCCCCAGCATTTT. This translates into CASSISTGGEDQPQHF.

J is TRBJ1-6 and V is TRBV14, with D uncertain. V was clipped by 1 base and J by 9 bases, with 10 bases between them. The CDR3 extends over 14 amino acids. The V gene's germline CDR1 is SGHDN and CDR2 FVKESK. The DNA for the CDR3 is TGTGCCAGCAGCCAAGCCCCGGGAACTTCACCCCTCCACTTT. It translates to CASSQAPGTSPLHF.

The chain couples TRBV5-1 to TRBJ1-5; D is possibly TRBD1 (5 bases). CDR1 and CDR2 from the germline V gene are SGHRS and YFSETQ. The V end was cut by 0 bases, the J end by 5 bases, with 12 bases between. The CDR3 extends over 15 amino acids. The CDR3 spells CASSLGQGGDQPQHF. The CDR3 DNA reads TGCGCCAGCAGCTTGGGGCAGGGAGGAGATCAGCCCCAGCATTTT. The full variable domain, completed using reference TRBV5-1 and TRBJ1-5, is KAGVTQTPRYLIKTRGQQVTLSCSPISGHRSVSWYQQTPGQGLQFLFEYFSETQRNKGNFPGRFSGRQFSNSRSEMNVSTLELGDSALYLCASSLGQGGDQPQHFGDGTRLSIL.

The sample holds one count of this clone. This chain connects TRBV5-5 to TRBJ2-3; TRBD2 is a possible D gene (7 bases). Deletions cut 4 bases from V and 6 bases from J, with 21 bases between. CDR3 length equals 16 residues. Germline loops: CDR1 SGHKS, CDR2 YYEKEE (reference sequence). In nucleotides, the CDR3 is TGTGCCAGCAGCGCCCGAAGGGGGGGCAACTTGGATACGCAGTATTTT. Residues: CASSARRGGNLDTQYF.

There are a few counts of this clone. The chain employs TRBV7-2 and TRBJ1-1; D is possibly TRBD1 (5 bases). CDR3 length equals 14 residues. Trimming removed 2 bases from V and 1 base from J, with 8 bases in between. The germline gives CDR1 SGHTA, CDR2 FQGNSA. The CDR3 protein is CASSLSGGNTEAFF. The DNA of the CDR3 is TGTGCCAGCAGCTTATCCGGGGGGAACACTGAAGCTTTCTTT.

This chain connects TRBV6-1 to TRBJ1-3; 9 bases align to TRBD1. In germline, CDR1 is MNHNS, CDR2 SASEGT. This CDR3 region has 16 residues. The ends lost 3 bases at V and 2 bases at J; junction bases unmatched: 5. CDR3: CASSDPGQGAGNTIYF. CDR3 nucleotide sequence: TGTGCCAGCAGTGATCCGGGACAGGGAGCTGGAAACACCATATATTTT.

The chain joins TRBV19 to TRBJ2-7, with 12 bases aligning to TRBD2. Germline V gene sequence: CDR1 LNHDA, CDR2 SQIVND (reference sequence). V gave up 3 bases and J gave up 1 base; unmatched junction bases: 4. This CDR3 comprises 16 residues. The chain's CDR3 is CASSIRLAGDSYEQYF. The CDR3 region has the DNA TGTGCCAGTAGTATTCGACTAGCGGGGGATTCCTACGAGCAGTACTTC.

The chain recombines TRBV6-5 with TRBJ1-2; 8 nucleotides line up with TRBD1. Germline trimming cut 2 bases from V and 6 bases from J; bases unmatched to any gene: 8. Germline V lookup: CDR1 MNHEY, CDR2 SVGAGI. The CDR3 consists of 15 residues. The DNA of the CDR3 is TGTGCCAGCAGTTACCAGGGACAGGACTACCATGGCTACACCTTC. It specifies CASSYQGQDYHGYTF.

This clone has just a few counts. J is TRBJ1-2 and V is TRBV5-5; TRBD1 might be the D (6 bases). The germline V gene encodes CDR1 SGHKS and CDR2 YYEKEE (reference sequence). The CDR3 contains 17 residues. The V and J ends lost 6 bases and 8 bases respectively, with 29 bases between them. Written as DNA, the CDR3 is TGTGCCAGCACCCGAGACCCCTCGGGACAAGCATTTGGAGGCTACACCTTC. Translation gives CASTRDPSGQAFGGYTF.

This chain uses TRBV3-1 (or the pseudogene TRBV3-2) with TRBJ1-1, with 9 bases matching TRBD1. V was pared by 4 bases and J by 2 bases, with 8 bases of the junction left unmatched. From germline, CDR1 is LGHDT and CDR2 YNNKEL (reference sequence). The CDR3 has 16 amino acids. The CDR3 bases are TGTGCCAGCAGCCCGCGGACAGGGGAGGAAAACACTGAAGCTTTCTTT. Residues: CASSPRTGEENTEAFF.

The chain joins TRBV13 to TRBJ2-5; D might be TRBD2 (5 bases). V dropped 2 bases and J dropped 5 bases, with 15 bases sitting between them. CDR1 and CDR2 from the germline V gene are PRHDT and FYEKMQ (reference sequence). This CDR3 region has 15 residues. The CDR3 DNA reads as TGTGCCAGCAGCTTATTTGGGAGCCCGGGTGAGACCCAGTACTTC. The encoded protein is CASSLFGSPGETQYF. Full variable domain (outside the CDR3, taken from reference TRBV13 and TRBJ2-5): AAGVIQSPRHLIKEKRETATLKCYPIPRHDTVYWYQQGPGQDPQFLISFYEKMQSDKGSIPDRFSAQQFSDYHSELNMSSLELGDSALYFCASSLFGSPGETQYFGPGTRLLVL.

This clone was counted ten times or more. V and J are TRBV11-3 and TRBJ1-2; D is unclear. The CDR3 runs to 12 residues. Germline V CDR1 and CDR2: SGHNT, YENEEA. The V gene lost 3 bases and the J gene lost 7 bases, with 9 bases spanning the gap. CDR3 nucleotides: TGTGCCAGCAGCTTCAACCAGCGTGGCTACACCTTC. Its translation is CASSFNQRGYTF. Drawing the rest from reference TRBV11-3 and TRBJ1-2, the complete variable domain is EAGVVQSPRYKIIEKKQPVAFWCNPISGHNTLYWYLQNLGQGPELLIRYENEEAVDDSQLPKDRFSAERLKGVDSTLKIQPAELGDSAVYLCASSFNQRGYTFGSGTRLTVV.

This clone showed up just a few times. CDR3 bases: TGTGCCAGCAGCTTGAACCCGATAAGCCCCACAGATACGCAGTATTTT. Its protein product is CASSLNPISPTDTQYF. This sequence joins TRBV5-5 and TRBJ2-3; D remains unclear. Per the germline V gene, CDR1 is SGHKS and CDR2 is YYEKEE (reference sequence). The CDR3 spans 16 residues. Trimming pared 1 base from V and 2 bases from J, leaving 14 bases between.

CDR3 residues: CASRYGGTGELFF. The CDR3 DNA reads TGTGCCAGCAGATATGGCGGAACCGGGGAGCTGTTTTTT. V gene TRBV3-1 (or the pseudogene TRBV3-2) combines with J gene TRBJ2-2, with unresolved D. Germline CDR1 and CDR2: LGHDT and YNNKEL (reference sequence). The V gene lost 6 bases and the J gene lost 5 bases, with 10 bases spanning the gap. CDR3 length equals 13 residues.

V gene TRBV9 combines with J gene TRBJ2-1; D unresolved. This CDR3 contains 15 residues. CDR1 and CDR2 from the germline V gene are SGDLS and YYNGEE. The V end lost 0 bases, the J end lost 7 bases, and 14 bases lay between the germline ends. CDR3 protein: CASSVAAPLMNEQFF. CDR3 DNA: TGTGCCAGCAGCGTAGCCGCCCCACTTATGAATGAGCAGTTCTTC.

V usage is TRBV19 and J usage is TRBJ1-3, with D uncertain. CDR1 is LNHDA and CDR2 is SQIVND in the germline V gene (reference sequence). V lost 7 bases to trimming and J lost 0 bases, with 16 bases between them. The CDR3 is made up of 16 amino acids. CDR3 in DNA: TGTGCCAGTACCCACATTCACCGGGACTCTGGAAACACCATATATTTT. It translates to CASTHIHRDSGNTIYF. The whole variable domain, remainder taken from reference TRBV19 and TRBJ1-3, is DGGITQSPKYLFRKEGQNVTLSCEQNLNHDAMYWYRQDPGQGLRLIYYSQIVNDFQKGDIAEGYSVSREKKESFPLTVTSAQKNPTAFYLCASTHIHRDSGNTIYFGEGSWLTVV.

In DNA, the CDR3 is TGTGCCAGCAGCGGGAGGACAGGGAGCACAGATACGCAGTATTTT. This gives the protein CASSGRTGSTDTQYF. The rearrangement joins TRBV21-1 to TRBJ2-3; TRBD1 was called by the table and not checked on the DNA. TRBV21-1 is a recognized pseudogene. This CDR3 has 15 residues.

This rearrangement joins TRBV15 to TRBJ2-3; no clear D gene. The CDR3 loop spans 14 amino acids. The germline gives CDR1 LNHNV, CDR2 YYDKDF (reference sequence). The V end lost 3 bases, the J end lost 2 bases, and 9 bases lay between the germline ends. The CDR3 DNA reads TGTGCCACCAGCAGCGAGGCCCTCACAGATACGCAGTATTTT. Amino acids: CATSSEALTDTQYF.

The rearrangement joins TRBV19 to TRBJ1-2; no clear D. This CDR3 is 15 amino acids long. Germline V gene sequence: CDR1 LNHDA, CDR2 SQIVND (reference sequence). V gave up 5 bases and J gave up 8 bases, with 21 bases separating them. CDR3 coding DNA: TGTGCCAGTAGTCCTAACTCGGGATCTAAGATAGGCTACACCTTC. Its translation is CASSPNSGSKIGYTF.

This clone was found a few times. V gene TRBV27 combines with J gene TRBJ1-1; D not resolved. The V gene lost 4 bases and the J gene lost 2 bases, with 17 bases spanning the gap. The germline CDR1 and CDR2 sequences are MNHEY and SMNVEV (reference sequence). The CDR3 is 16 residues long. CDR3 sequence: CASSSQALTGNTEAFF. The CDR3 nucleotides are TGTGCCAGCAGTTCTCAGGCGTTGACGGGAAACACTGAAGCTTTCTTT.

CDR3 coding DNA: TGTGCCAGCAGCTTGTGGGACAGAGAAGCTTTCTTT. It is translated as CASSLWDREAFF. The chain uses TRBV5-4 and TRBJ1-1, with 7 bases that match TRBD1. V was pared by 1 base and J by 8 bases, with 2 bases of the junction left unmatched. This CDR3 region has 12 residues. The germline V gene has CDR1 SGHNT and CDR2 YYREEE (reference sequence). The complete variable domain, with remaining parts taken from reference TRBV5-4 and TRBJ1-1, reads ETGVTQSPTHLIKTRGQQVTLRCSSQSGHNTVSWYQQALGQGPQFIFQYYREEENGRGNFPPRFSGLQFPNYSSELNVNALELDDSALYLCASSLWDREAFFGQGTRLTVV.

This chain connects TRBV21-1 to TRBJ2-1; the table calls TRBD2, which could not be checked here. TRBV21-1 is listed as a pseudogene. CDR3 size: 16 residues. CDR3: CASSAGGSPFYNEQFF. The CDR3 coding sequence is TGTGCCAGCAGCGCCGGGGGGAGTCCCTTCTACAATGAGCAGTTCTTC.

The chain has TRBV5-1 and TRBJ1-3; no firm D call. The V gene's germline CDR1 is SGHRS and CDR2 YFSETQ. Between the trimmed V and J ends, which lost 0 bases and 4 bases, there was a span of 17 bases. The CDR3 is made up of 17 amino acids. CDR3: CASSLGPSQEGGNTIYF. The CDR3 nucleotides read TGCGCCAGCAGCTTGGGACCCTCTCAGGAGGGAGGAAACACCATATATTTT. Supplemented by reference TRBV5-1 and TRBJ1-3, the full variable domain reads KAGVTQTPRYLIKTRGQQVTLSCSPISGHRSVSWYQQTPGQGLQFLFEYFSETQRNKGNFPGRFSGRQFSNSRSEMNVSTLELGDSALYLCASSLGPSQEGGNTIYFGEGSWLTVV.

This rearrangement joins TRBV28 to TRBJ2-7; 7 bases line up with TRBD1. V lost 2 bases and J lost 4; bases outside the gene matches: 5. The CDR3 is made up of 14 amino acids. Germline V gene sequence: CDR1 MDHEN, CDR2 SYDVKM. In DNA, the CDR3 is TGTGCCAGCAGTTTAGGATACAGGGGTTACGAGCAGTACGTC. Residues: CASSLGYRGYEQYV.

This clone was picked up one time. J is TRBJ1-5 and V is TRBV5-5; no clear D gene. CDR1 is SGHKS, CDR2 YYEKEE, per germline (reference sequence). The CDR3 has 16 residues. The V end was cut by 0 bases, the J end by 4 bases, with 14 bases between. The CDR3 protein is CASSLVWAGPNQPQHF. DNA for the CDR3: TGTGCCAGCAGCTTGGTGTGGGCAGGCCCGAATCAGCCCCAGCATTTT.